Each of the 30 T cell receptor beta chains below was sequenced from the same sample in a study of regulatory T cells in long-lasting Graves disease. Combining iRepertoire HTBI primers with Arm-PCR of CDR3 regions, the authors built TCR beta libraries. Using its own MiXCR run on the multiplex PCR reads, TCRdb lists one record per CDR3 protein. The sample holds a few hundred thousand distinct CDR3 sequences, about 17% seen once. Described time point: newly diagnosed GD, antithyroid drugs for less than 3 months. Generation of the TCR library employed RNA extracted from PBMCs. The same specimen was also included in a second study, on T cells in Graves' hyperthyroidism and ophthalmopathy.

The material sequenced was peripheral blood mononuclear cells (PBMCs), taken at new diagnosis, from a patient treated with antithyroid drugs. The source of these receptors is a woman under 30 with Graves disease.

The chain uses TRBV19 and TRBJ2-7; TRBD2 aligns across 9 bases. The trim removed 10 bases at V and 4 bases at J, leaving 11 bases unmatched. The germline V gene encodes CDR1 LNHDA and CDR2 SQIVND (reference sequence). This CDR3 spans 14 amino acids. The CDR3 loop is CATKREETVYEQYF. In DNA form, the CDR3 reads TGTGCCACAAAGCGGGAGGAGACGGTTTACGAGCAGTACTTC.

The table lists this clonotype with many counts. The rearrangement links TRBV5-6 to TRBJ2-1; TRBD1 is a possible D gene (6 bases). Germline-derived CDR1 and CDR2 are SGHDT and YYEEEE. Deletions cut 2 bases from V and 3 bases from J, with 12 bases between. The length of the CDR3 is 15 residues. The DNA for the CDR3 is TGTGCCAGCAGCTTAGGTTTGACAGGCTACAATGAGCAGTTCTTC. Translation: CASSLGLTGYNEQFF.

In its sample, this clonotype was seen many times. The J gene is TRBJ2-1, the V gene TRBV29-1; the D call may be TRBD1 or TRBD2 (6 bases each). This CDR3 spans 12 amino acids. In germline, CDR1 is SQVTM, CDR2 ANQGSEA. V lost 3 bases and J 6 bases, leaving 9 bases between the germline ends. In DNA form, the CDR3 reads TGCAGCGTTGAGGGGGGCCGCAATGAGCAGTTCTTC. This codes for CSVEGGRNEQFF.

This clonotype was seen more than once but under ten times. The chain couples TRBV28 to TRBJ1-4, with 10 bases identical to TRBD1. CDR3 length: 15 amino acids. J lost 6 bases, V lost 5 bases, and 6 bases had no gene match. Germline V gene data show CDR1 as MDHEN and CDR2 as SYDVKM. CDR3 loop: CASSPTGTGDEKLFF. CDR3 in DNA: TGTGCCAGCAGTCCGACCGGGACAGGGGATGAAAAACTGTTTTTT.

V usage is TRBV19 and J usage is TRBJ2-1; the D is unclear. Trimming pared 3 bases from V and 4 bases from J, leaving 13 bases between. Germline assignment: CDR1 LNHDA and CDR2 SQIVND (reference sequence). This CDR3 spans 15 amino acids. The CDR3 is CASSIKGPPYNEQFF. The CDR3 nucleotides read TGTGCCAGTAGTATTAAGGGCCCGCCATACAATGAGCAGTTCTTC.

This clonotype showed up many times. The rearrangement joins TRBV30 to TRBJ1-1; D uncertain. This CDR3 is built from 11 residues. V was pared by 3 bases and J by 4 bases, with 6 bases between. CDR1 and CDR2 from the germline V gene are GTSNPN and SVGIG (reference sequence). CDR3 amino acids: CAWRAFTEAFF. The CDR3, as DNA: TGTGCCTGGAGGGCGTTCACTGAAGCTTTCTTT.

This clonotype showed up many times. This CDR3 reads CAWSEARREQYF. The CDR3 nucleotides read TGTGCCTGGAGTGAGGCCAGGCGCGAGCAGTACTTC. The chain has TRBV30 and TRBJ2-7; D unclear. CDR1 and CDR2 from the germline V gene are GTSNPN and SVGIG (reference sequence). The length of the CDR3 is 12 residues. Trimming shortened V by 1 base and J by 6 bases, and 10 bases separated the two germline ends.

This clonotype was observed a few times. The chain carries TRBV5-8 and TRBJ2-3; no clear D gene. CDR3 length: 11 residues. The V gene lost 8 bases and the J gene lost 4 bases, with 8 bases spanning the gap. The germline CDR1 and CDR2 sequences are SGHTS and YDEGEE. The CDR3 DNA reads TGTGCCAGTCGACCGGCAGATACGCAGTATTTT. Its protein product is CASRPADTQYF.

Many counts were recorded for this clonotype. The V gene is TRBV12-3 or TRBV12-4, the J gene TRBJ2-7, with 8 bases aligning to TRBD1. The CDR3 totals 15 residues. Unmatched junction bases numbered 13, after V lost 7 bases and J lost 5 bases. CDR3 coding DNA: TGTGCCAGCACCCCTTACCTGACAGGGGTGGACGAGCAGTACTTC. Its translation is CASTPYLTGVDEQYF.

This clonotype occurred many times. The gene calls are TRBV6-2 or TRBV6-3 and TRBJ1-4, with 12 bases fitting TRBD1. Germline trimming cut 6 bases from V and 2 bases from J; bases unmatched to any gene: 1. Germline V CDR1 and CDR2: MNHEY, SVGEGT. The CDR3 extends over 15 amino acids. CDR3 bases: TGTGCCAGCAGGGGACAGGGGGCGACTAATGAAAAACTGTTTTTT. Translating it yields CASRGQGATNEKLFF.

This clonotype was counted ten times or more. This rearrangement joins TRBV6-1 to TRBJ2-5; D may be TRBD1 (5 bases). The CDR3 spans 14 residues. V dropped 4 bases and J dropped 5 bases, with 14 bases sitting between them. CDR1 and CDR2 from the germline V gene are MNHNS and SASEGT. The CDR3, as DNA: TGTGCCAGCAGTGCTCCTGGACACCGGGAGACCCAGTACTTC. Amino acids: CASSAPGHRETQYF.

The V and J genes are TRBV25-1 and TRBJ1-1, with no clear D. The germline CDR1 and CDR2 sequences are MGHDK and SYGVNS. The V end lost 4 bases, the J end lost 7 bases, and 10 bases lay between the germline ends. The CDR3 is made up of 12 amino acids. The CDR3 loop reads CASSAHGLEAFF. CDR3 DNA: TGTGCCAGCAGTGCCCACGGGCTTGAAGCTTTCTTT.

The chain uses TRBV9 and TRBJ1-1, with a weak D call TRBD1 (5 bases). V lost 0 bases and J lost 0, with 12 bases in between. The CDR3 sequence is 16 residues long. CDR1 SGDLS and CDR2 YYNGEE come from the germline V gene. The CDR3 loop reads CASSVGPGGMNTEAFF. The CDR3 nucleotides are TGTGCCAGCAGCGTAGGCCCTGGGGGGATGAACACTGAAGCTTTCTTT.

This chain connects TRBV4-1 to TRBJ2-3; 11 positions agree with TRBD2. The J segment lost 4 bases and the V segment lost 2 bases, leaving 5 bases of the junction unmatched. The germline V gene has CDR1 MGHRA and CDR2 YSYEKL. The CDR3 sequence is 16 residues long. CDR3 bases: TGCGCCAGCAGCCAAACCTTAGCGGGAGGGCCAGATACGCAGTATTTT. This sequence encodes CASSQTLAGGPDTQYF.

This chain connects TRBV27 to TRBJ2-3, with 13 bases fitting TRBD2. The length of the CDR3 is 17 residues. The germline CDR1 and CDR2 sequences are MNHEY and SMNVEV (reference sequence). J lost 9 bases, V lost 4 bases, and 13 bases had no gene match. CDR3 protein: CASSSRLAGGPGRTQYF. The CDR3 nucleotides read TGTGCCAGCAGTTCCCGACTAGCGGGAGGCCCCGGGAGGACGCAGTATTTT.

This chain uses TRBV7-2 with TRBJ1-6, with D hard to call. Germline V gene lookup returns CDR1 SGHTA and CDR2 FQGNSA. Trimming removed 8 bases from V and 2 bases from J, with 10 bases in between. The CDR3 covers 14 residues. The CDR3 spells CASGPSTYNSPLHF. Here the CDR3 DNA reads TGTGCCAGCGGCCCGAGCACCTATAATTCACCCCTCCACTTT.

Only a few counts were recorded for this clonotype. An end of the junction differs from the germline gene, which may be a read error. The V gene is TRBV18, the J gene TRBJ2-7; 7 bases are shared with TRBD1. Germline CDR1 reads KGHSH; CDR2 reads LQKENI. The CDR3 is 14 residues long. In DNA, the CDR3 is TGTGCCCGCTCACCAGGGGGTACGCTAAGCGAGCAGTACTTC. This gives the protein CARSPGGTLSEQYF.

The CDR3 sequence is CASSLTGLAGEQFF. The CDR3, as DNA: TGTGCCAGCAGCTTAACAGGACTAGCGGGAGAGCAGTTCTTC. This chain uses TRBV13 with TRBJ2-1; TRBD2 aligns across 12 bases. The length of the CDR3 is 14 residues. Trimming cost V 2 bases and J 10 bases; bases outside gene matches: 3. Germline V CDR1 and CDR2: PRHDT, FYEKMQ (reference sequence).

This clonotype was observed a handful of times. The chain links TRBV7-6 to TRBJ1-1; D gene uncertain. The CDR3 has 13 amino acids. V lost 4 bases and J 4 bases, leaving 10 bases between the germline ends. CDR1 and CDR2 (germline): SGHVS, FNYEAQ. The CDR3 nucleotides read TGTGCCAGCAGCTCTCATAGGGCCACTGAAGCTTTCTTT. It specifies CASSSHRATEAFF.

With respect to this clonotype: This could be a read error, since a much larger clone is one nucleotide away. The rearrangement uses TRBV12-3 or TRBV12-4 and TRBJ1-2; D remains ambiguous. The length of the CDR3 is 14 residues. The CDR3 protein is CVSSFQTTYYGYTF. Written as DNA, the CDR3 is TGTGTCAGCAGTTTTCAGACAACGTACTATGGCTACACCTTC.

This clonotype was detected ten times or more. V and J are TRBV14 and TRBJ2-7, with 9 bases lining up with TRBD1. CDR1 is SGHDN and CDR2 is FVKESK in the germline V gene. This CDR3 comprises 13 residues. V gave up 6 bases and J gave up 4 bases; unmatched junction bases: 4. CDR3 amino acids: CASRGQGQYEQYF. In DNA form, the CDR3 reads TGTGCCAGCAGGGGACAGGGACAGTACGAGCAGTACTTC.

The chain carries TRBV3-1 and TRBJ1-1, with a weak D call TRBD1 (5 bases). The germline V gene has CDR1 LGHDT and CDR2 YNNKEL (reference sequence). V was trimmed by 7 bases and J by 4 bases, leaving 16 bases between them. The CDR3 spans 14 residues. The CDR3 spells CASTNHAGATEAFF. CDR3 nucleotides: TGTGCCAGCACAAATCATGCTGGGGCCACTGAAGCTTTCTTT.

This clonotype was counted a few times. J is TRBJ2-2 and V is TRBV18, with no clear D. Germline V CDR1 and CDR2: KGHSH, LQKENI. The V end lost 1 base, the J end lost 5 bases, and 5 bases lay between the germline ends. This CDR3 spans 13 amino acids. Here the CDR3 reads CASSPRETGELFF. CDR3 nucleotide sequence: TGTGCCAGCTCACCACGTGAGACCGGGGAGCTGTTTTTT.

In the case of this clonotype: A read error is possible here, since a much larger clone lies one base away. The CDR3 bases are TGTACCAGCAGCACAATCACGGGGGAGCAGTTCTTC. It codes for CTSSTITGEQFF. The chain uses TRBV11-2 and TRBJ2-1, with D possibly matching TRBD2 (5 bases). Germline-derived CDR1 and CDR2 are SGHAT and FQNNGV. The CDR3 has 12 residues.

This sequence joins TRBV7-8 and TRBJ2-7; weak D call: TRBD2 (6 bases). The CDR3 extends over 14 amino acids. The germline CDR1 and CDR2 sequences are SGHVS and FQNEAQ. The V gene lost 2 bases and the J gene lost 7 bases, with 15 bases spanning the gap. Here the CDR3 DNA reads TGTGCCAGCAGCTTACTGCAGTCCCGGGGGGAGCAGTACTTC. This sequence encodes CASSLLQSRGEQYF.

This clonotype was detected many times. The V and J genes are TRBV6-1 and TRBJ2-5; D is undetermined. The CDR3 consists of 14 residues. The V and J ends lost 1 base and 5 bases respectively, with 11 bases between them. Germline V gene data show CDR1 as MNHNS and CDR2 as SASEGT. The CDR3 spells CASSEGDSWETQYF. The CDR3 DNA reads TGTGCCAGCAGTGAAGGGGATAGCTGGGAGACCCAGTACTTC.

This clonotype was seen many times. CDR3 sequence (DNA): TGTGCCAGCAGTGAAGTAGCGGGCCTGGGGAGCGGGGAGCTGTTTTTT. Translation gives CASSEVAGLGSGELFF. The chain joins TRBV6-1 to TRBJ2-2; 7 nucleotides line up with TRBD2. This CDR3 region has 16 residues. With V trimmed by 1 base and J by 7 bases, 9 bases remained unmatched. Germline V gene data show CDR1 as MNHNS and CDR2 as SASEGT.

This clonotype was picked up many times. This chain links TRBV6-2 or TRBV6-3 with TRBJ1-5; 7 positions agree with TRBD1. V was pared by 5 bases and J by 0 bases, with 10 bases of the junction left unmatched. Germline loops: CDR1 MNHEY, CDR2 SVGEGT. This CDR3 comprises 17 residues. The CDR3 loop reads CASSNTGTEYSNQPQHF. The CDR3 DNA is TGTGCCAGCAGTAACACCGGGACAGAATATAGCAATCAGCCCCAGCATTTT.

This clonotype has just a few counts. The chain employs TRBV7-9 and TRBJ1-5; the D gene is possibly TRBD1 (5 bases). The CDR3 sequence is 13 residues long. The V end lost 4 bases, the J end lost 6 bases, and 10 bases lay between the germline ends. Germline values: CDR1 SEHNR, CDR2 FQNEAQ (reference sequence). CDR3 loop: CASSSAGSQPQHF. CDR3 nucleotides: TGTGCCAGCAGCTCCGCAGGGAGTCAGCCCCAGCATTTT.

This clonotype was recorded a few times. The V gene is TRBV18, the J gene TRBJ2-7; 8 bases are a match to TRBD2. The germline V gene encodes CDR1 KGHSH and CDR2 LQKENI. V trimming: 3 bases; J trimming: 11 bases; junction bases outside the gene matches: 15. The CDR3 is 15 residues long. The DNA for the CDR3 is TGTGCCAGCTCACCTGATCCGGGACTAGGACCATCGGAGTACTTC. It encodes CASSPDPGLGPSEYF.